This entry is about one T cell receptor (beta chain). The antigen is undetermined. The ends were cut back, 0 bases at V and 5 bases at J, with 11 bases in the middle. Germline V gives CDR1 MNHEY, CDR2 SVGAGI. This CDR3 spans 14 amino acids. The data belong to a study of T cell responses to AZD1222 COVID-19 vaccine. Study-wide results and caveats: The number of AZD1222 recipients seropositive at baseline was only five to seven.

Some clones are missing from TCRdb's copy, which holds only in-frame ones; the method was immunoSEQ multiplex PCR. The sample lists roughly 160,000 clones, roughly nine tenths seen once, with 1.5% to 2% in the top ten. The genes are TRBV6-5 and TRBJ2-7; weak D call: TRBD1 (5 bases). Specimen: peripheral blood, collected on day 0 of AZD1222 vaccination. The receptor was derived from an adult in good health. DNA of the CDR3: TGTGCCAGCAGTTACTCGCTATCAGGGAACGAGCAGTACTTC. It encodes CASSYSLSGNEQYF.